The clone carrying this T cell receptor beta chain occurred once. These data originate in a study of blood T cell repertoires in COVID-19. Turning to the study itself: Italy, Spain and the United States were the sources of the convalescent and acute COVID-19 samples. Nucleic acid was either cDNA or gDNA, and it came from T cells, B-cell-depleted T cells, or PBMCs.

TCRdb's copy holds only in-frame clones and misses some; the assay was immunoSEQ multiplex PCR. The table includes some 150,000 clones, 75% to 85% detected once. J lost 5 bases, V lost 6 bases, and 9 bases had no gene match. The CDR3 consists of 14 residues. Germline V gene data show CDR1 as LGHDT and CDR2 as YNNKEL (reference sequence). The V and J genes are TRBV3-1 (or the pseudogene TRBV3-2) and TRBJ2-7, with 8 bases that match TRBD2. This sequence originates from a man aged 55-75 years with acute or convalescent COVID-19. The sequencing sample was made of peripheral blood. CDR3 sequence: CASRLLAAGDEQYF. CDR3 DNA: TGTGCCAGCAGACTACTAGCGGCCGGAGACGAGCAGTACTTC.